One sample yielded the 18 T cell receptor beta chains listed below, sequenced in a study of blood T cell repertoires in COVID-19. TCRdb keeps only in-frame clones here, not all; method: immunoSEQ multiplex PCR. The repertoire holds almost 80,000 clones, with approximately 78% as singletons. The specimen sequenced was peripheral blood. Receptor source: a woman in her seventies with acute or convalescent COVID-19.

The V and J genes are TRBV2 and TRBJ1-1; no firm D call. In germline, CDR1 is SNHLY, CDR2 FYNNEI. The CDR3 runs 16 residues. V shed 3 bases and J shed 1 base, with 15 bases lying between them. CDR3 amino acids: CASSDPFIAGNTEAFF. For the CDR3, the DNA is TGTGCCAGCAGTGACCCCTTCATTGCAGGGAACACTGAAGCTTTCTTT.

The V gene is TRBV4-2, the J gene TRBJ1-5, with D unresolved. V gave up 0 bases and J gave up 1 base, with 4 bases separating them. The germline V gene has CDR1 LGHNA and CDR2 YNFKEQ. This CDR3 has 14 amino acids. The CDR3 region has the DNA TGTGCCAGCAGCCAAGAGAGGAGCAATCAGCCCCAGCATTTT. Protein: CASSQERSNQPQHF.

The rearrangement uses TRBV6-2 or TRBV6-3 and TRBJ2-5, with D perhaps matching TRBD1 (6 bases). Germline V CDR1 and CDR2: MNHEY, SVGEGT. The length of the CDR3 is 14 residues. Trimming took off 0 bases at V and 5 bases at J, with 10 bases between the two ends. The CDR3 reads CASSYSGGPETQYF. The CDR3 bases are TGTGCCAGCAGTTACTCTGGGGGCCCGGAGACCCAGTACTTC.

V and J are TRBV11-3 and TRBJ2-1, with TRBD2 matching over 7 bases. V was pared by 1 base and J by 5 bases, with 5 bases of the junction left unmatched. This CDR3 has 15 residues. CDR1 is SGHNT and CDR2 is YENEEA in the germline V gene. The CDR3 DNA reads TGTGCCAGCAGCTTAGTAGGGCTAGCGGACAATGAGCAGTTCTTC. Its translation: CASSLVGLADNEQFF.

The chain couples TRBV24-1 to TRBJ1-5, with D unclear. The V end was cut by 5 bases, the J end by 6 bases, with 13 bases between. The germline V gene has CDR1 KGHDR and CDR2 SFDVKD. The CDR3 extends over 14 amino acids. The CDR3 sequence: CATSGSGASQPQHF. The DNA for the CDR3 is TGTGCCACCAGTGGGTCGGGAGCAAGTCAGCCCCAGCATTTT.

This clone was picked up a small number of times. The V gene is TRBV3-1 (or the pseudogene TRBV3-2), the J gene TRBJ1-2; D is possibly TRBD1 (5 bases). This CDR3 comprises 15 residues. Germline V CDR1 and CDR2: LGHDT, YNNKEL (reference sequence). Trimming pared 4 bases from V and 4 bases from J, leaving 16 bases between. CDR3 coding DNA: TGTGCCAGCAGCCCCGTGGGAGGGGAGGGCTATGGCTACACCTTC. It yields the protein CASSPVGGEGYGYTF.

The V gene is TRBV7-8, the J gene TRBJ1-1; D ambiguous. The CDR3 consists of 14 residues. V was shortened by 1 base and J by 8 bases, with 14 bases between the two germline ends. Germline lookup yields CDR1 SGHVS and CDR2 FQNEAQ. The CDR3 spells CASSLDEQTREAFF. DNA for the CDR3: TGTGCCAGCAGCTTAGATGAGCAGACACGGGAAGCTTTCTTT.

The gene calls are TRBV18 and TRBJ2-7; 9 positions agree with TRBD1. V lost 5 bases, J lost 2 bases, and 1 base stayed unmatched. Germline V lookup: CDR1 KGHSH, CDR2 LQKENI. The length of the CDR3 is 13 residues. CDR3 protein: CASSRDRAYEQYF. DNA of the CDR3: TGTGCCAGCTCAAGGGACAGGGCCTACGAGCAGTACTTC.

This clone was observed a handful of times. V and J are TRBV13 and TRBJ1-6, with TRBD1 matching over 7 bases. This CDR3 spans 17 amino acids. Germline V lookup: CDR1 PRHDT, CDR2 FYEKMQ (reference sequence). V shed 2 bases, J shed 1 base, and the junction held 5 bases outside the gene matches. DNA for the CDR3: TGTGCCAGCAGCTTAAAGGGGGCCGGGTCCTATAATTCACCCCTCCACTTT. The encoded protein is CASSLKGAGSYNSPLHF.

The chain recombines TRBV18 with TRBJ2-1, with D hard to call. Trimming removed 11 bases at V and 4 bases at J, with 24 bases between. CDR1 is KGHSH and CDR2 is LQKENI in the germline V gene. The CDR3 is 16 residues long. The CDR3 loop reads CASNERSSLAYNEQFF. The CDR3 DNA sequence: TGTGCCTCGAATGAAAGGTCCTCCTTAGCTTACAATGAGCAGTTCTTC.

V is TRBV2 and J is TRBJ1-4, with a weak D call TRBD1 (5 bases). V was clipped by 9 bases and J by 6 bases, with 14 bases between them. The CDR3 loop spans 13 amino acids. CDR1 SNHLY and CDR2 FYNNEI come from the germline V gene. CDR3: CASAGQGYEKLFF. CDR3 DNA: TGTGCCAGTGCCGGGCAGGGCTATGAAAAACTGTTTTTT.

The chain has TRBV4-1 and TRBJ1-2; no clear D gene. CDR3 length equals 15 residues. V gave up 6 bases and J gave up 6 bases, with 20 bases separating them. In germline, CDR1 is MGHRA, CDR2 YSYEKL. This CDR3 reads CASSRTRELTHGYTF. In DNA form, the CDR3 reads TGCGCCAGCAGTCGCACTAGGGAGTTGACTCATGGCTACACCTTC.

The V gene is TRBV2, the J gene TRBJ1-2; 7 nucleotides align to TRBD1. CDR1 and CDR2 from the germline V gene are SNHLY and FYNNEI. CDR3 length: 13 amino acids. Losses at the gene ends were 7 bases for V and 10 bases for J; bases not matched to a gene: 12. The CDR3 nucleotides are TGTGCCAGCATGCTGGGGGCCAGGGGGTTCTACACCTTC. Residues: CASMLGARGFYTF. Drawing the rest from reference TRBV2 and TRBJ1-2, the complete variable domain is EPEVTQTPSHQVTQMGQEVILRCVPISNHLYFYWYRQILGQKVEFLVSFYNNEISEKSEIFDDQFSVERPDGSNFTLKIRSTKLEDSAMYFCASMLGARGFYTFGSGTRLTVV.

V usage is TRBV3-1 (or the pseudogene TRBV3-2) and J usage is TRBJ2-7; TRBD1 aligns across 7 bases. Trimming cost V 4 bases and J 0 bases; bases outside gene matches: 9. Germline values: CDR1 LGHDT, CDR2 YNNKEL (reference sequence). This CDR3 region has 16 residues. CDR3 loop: CASSLRTGAPSYEQYF. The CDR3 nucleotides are TGTGCCAGCAGCCTGCGAACAGGGGCTCCCTCCTACGAGCAGTACTTC.

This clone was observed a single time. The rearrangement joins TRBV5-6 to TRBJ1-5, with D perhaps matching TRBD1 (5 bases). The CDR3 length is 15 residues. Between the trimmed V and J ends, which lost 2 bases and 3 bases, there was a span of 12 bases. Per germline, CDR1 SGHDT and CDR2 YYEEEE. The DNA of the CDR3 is TGTGCCAGCAGCTTAAAAGACAGCTACAATCAGCCCCAGCATTTT. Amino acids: CASSLKDSYNQPQHF.

As DNA, the CDR3 is TGCAGTGCTAGTAATAGCGGGAGGGGGCGGGAGCAGTTCTTC. Translation gives CSASNSGRGREQFF. The chain combines TRBV20-1 with TRBJ2-1; 11 nucleotides match TRBD2. The trim removed 3 bases at V and 10 bases at J, leaving 8 bases unmatched. Looked up from germline, CDR1 is DFQATT and CDR2 is SNEGSKA (reference sequence). The CDR3 extends over 14 amino acids.

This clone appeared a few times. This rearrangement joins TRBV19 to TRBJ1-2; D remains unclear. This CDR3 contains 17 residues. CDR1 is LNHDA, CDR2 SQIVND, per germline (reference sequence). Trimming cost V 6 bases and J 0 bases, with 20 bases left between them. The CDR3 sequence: CASSPKPLRPANYGYTF. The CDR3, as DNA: TGTGCCAGTAGCCCGAAACCCCTCCGCCCGGCTAACTATGGCTACACCTTC. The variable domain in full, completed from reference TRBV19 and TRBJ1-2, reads DGGITQSPKYLFRKEGQNVTLSCEQNLNHDAMYWYRQDPGQGLRLIYYSQIVNDFQKGDIAEGYSVSREKKESFPLTVTSAQKNPTAFYLCASSPKPLRPANYGYTFGSGTRLTVV.

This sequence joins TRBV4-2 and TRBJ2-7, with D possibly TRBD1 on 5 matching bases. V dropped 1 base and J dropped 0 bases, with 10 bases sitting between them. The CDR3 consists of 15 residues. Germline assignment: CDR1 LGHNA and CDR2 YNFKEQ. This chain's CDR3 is CASSQGQGSSYEQYF. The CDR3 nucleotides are TGTGCCAGCAGCCAAGGCCAGGGTAGCTCCTACGAGCAGTACTTC.